A selection of T cell receptor beta chains follows, all from one sample in a study of early T cells in non-severe SARS-CoV-2 infection. TCRdb reprocessed the 5' RACE reads via MiXCR and lists one record per CDR3 protein. Altogether fewer than 100,000 distinct CDR3 sequences are present, roughly 5.7% being singletons, with the ten largest covering less than 8%. Sequenced: whole blood. The source of these receptors is an adult who was a healthcare worker with PCR-confirmed SARS-CoV-2 infection or an uninfected control (not recorded which). CDR3s include the opening cysteine and the closing phenylalanine or tryptophan. A D gene is named only where the DNA matches it firmly. The size field is filled for only some rows; it gives once, few, many or a size class.

V	size	D	J	CDR3	DNA
TRBV6-6	many	TRBD1	TRBJ2-7	CASSGTGEHEQYF	TGTGCCAGCAGCGGGACAGGGGAACACGAGCAGTACTTC
TRBV5-6	.	.	TRBJ2-7	CASSSMTLRFGEQYF	TGTGCCAGCAGTTCTATGACGCTACGGTTTGGAGAGCAGTACTTC
TRBV6-5	many	.	TRBJ2-7	CASNSPGSTYEQYF	TGTGCCAGCAATTCTCCGGGAAGTACCTACGAGCAGTACTTC
TRBV6-6	many	TRBD1	TRBJ2-2	CASSDGQGGTGELFF	TGTGCCAGCAGTGACGGACAGGGCGGAACCGGGGAGCTGTTTTTT
TRBV5-1	many	.	TRBJ2-3	CASSLTTDTQYF	TGTGCCAGCAGCTTAACCACAGATACGCAGTATTTT
TRBV25-1	many	.	TRBJ2-3	CASSEWAYTDTQYF	TGTGCCAGCAGCGAATGGGCGTATACAGATACGCAGTATTTT
TRBV6-6	many	TRBD1	TRBJ2-7	CASSYPTGTEQYF	TGTGCCAGCAGTTACCCGACAGGGACCGAGCAGTACTTC
TRBV7-9	few	.	TRBJ1-2	CASSLDPSGHGYTF	TGTGCCAGCAGCTTAGACCCATCAGGGCATGGCTACACCTTC
TRBV6-9	many	.	TRBJ1-1	CASSYGPRDTEAFF	TGTGCCAGCAGTTATGGCCCAAGAGACACTGAAGCTTTCTTT
TRBV19	.	.	TRBJ1-2	CASDGFYGYTF	TGTGCCAGCGACGGATTCTATGGCTACACCTTC
TRBV25-1	many	TRBD2	TRBJ2-1	CASSVSSGGAQDEQFF	TGTGCCAGCAGTGTTTCTAGCGGGGGGGCTCAGGATGAGCAGTTCTTC
TRBV7-6	.	TRBD2	TRBJ2-3	CASSSLLAGADTQYF	TGTGCCAGCAGCTCTTTACTAGCGGGAGCAGATACGCAGTATTTT
TRBV6-5	many	.	TRBJ2-3	CASSYGYSTDTQYF	TGTGCCAGCAGTTATGGCTATAGCACAGATACGCAGTATTTT
TRBV19	many	.	TRBJ1-5	CASSIGGRRGQPQHF	TGTGCCAGTAGTATCGGCGGGAGACGGGGTCAGCCCCAGCATTTT
TRBV5-1	.	TRBD2	TRBJ2-3	CASSAGLALSTDTQYF	TGCGCCAGCAGCGCAGGACTAGCGCTCAGCACAGATACGCAGTATTTT
TRBV18	few	.	TRBJ1-2	CASSPPGQLYGYTF	TGTGCCAGCTCACCACCTGGACAGCTCTATGGCTACACCTTC
TRBV7-2	many	.	TRBJ2-2	CASSLWAPGNTGELFF	TGTGCCAGCAGCTTATGGGCGCCAGGGAACACCGGGGAGCTGTTTTTT
TRBV6-5	many	.	TRBJ2-1	CASSYRGADPYEQFF	TGTGCCAGCAGTTATCGGGGGGCTGATCCGTATGAGCAGTTCTTC
TRBV12-3/TRBV12-4	many	TRBD1	TRBJ1-2	CASSTQGARGGYTF	TGTGCCAGCAGTACTCAGGGGGCGCGCGGAGGCTACACCTTC
TRBV2	few	.	TRBJ2-7	CASSDRAEPFYEQYF	TGTGCCAGCAGTGATCGAGCGGAACCCTTTTACGAGCAGTACTTC
TRBV5-1	few	TRBD1	TRBJ1-6	CASSPGDRGLRNSPLHF	TGCGCCAGCAGCCCCGGGGACAGGGGGCTTCGGAATTCACCCCTCCACTTT
TRBV28	few	.	TRBJ1-1	CAVLSGGTEAFF	TGTGCCGTTCTCTCGGGGGGGACTGAAGCTTTCTTT
TRBV5-4	.	TRBD1	TRBJ1-6	CASSLGQGATLGSPLHF	TGTGCCAGCAGTTTGGGACAGGGGGCAACTCTTGGGTCACCCCTCCACTTT
TRBV7-9	many	TRBD1	TRBJ1-2	CASSFGTEYGYTF	TGTGCCAGCAGCTTCGGGACAGAGTATGGCTACACCTTC
TRBV27	many	.	TRBJ2-3	CASTLLDTQYF	TGTGCCAGCACCCTCCTAGATACGCAGTATTTT
TRBV10-2	many	.	TRBJ2-5	CASSESRETQYF	TGCGCCAGCAGTGAGTCGAGGGAGACCCAGTACTTC
TRBV28	many	TRBD1	TRBJ1-1	CASSSIIQGYILNTEAFF	TGTGCCAGCAGTTCTATTATACAGGGGTATATTTTGAACACTGAAGCTTTCTTT
TRBV6-5	many	.	TRBJ1-2	CASSAGLLYGYTF	TGTGCCAGCAGTGCTGGGCTCCTCTATGGCTACACCTTC
TRBV3-1	few	.	TRBJ1-1	CASSRGGGSTEAFF	TGTGCCAGCAGCCGCGGGGGCGGGAGCACTGAAGCTTTCTTT
TRBV6-1	many	TRBD1	TRBJ1-5	CASRAGTASNQPQHF	TGTGCCAGCAGAGCCGGGACAGCGAGCAATCAGCCCCAGCATTTT
TRBV3-1	many	.	TRBJ1-1	CASSQFYNTEAFF	TGTGCCAGCAGCCAATTCTACAACACTGAAGCTTTCTTT